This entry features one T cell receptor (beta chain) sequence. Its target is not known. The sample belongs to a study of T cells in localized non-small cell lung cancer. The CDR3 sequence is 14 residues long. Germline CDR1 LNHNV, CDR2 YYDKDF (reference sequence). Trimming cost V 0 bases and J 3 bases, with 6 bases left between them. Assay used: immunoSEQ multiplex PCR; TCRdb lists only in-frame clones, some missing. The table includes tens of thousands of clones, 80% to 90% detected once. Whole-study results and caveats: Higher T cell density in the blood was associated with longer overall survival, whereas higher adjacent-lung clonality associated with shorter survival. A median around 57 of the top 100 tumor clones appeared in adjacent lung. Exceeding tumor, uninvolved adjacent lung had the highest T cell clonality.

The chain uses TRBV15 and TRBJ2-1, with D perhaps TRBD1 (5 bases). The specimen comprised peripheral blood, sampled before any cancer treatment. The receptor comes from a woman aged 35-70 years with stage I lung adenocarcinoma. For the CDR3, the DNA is TGTGCCACCAGCAGAGAGGACAACTACAATGAGCAGTTCTTC. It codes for CATSREDNYNEQFF. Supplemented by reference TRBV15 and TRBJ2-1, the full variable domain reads DAMVIQNPRYQVTQFGKPVTLSCSQTLNHNVMYWYQQKSSQAPKLLFHYYDKDFNNEADTPDNFQSRRPNTSFCFLDIRSPGLGDTAMYLCATSREDNYNEQFFGPGTRLTVL.